In its sample, the clone carrying this TCR beta chain was seen many times. V shed 1 base and J shed 4 bases, with 15 bases lying between them. Germline assignment: CDR1 SGHTA and CDR2 FQGNSA. The CDR3 is 16 amino acids. TCRdb reprocessed the PCR reads with MiXCR, giving one entry per CDR3 protein. The repertoire holds tens of thousands of distinct CDR3 sequences, with under 20% as singletons. This sample is drawn from a study of molecular identifiers for immune sequencing clone quantification. The wider study: In replicates, RNA taken from about 19,000 or 110,000 naive CD8 cells was divided five ways, and four portions underwent sequencing.

The clonotype was recovered from a human donor in good health. Some libraries in this study had Jurkat cell RNA spiked in. The material sequenced was naive CD8+ T cells from blood, with Jurkat cell RNA spiked in. Subset reported: FACS-sorted CD8+CD4-CCR7+CD45RA+ naive T cells. The V call is TRBV7-2, the J call TRBJ2-3, with a possible D match to TRBD1 (6 bases). The CDR3 spells CASSLVGVWGPDTQYF. CDR3 in DNA: TGTGCCAGCAGCTTAGTGGGGGTATGGGGGCCAGATACGCAGTATTTT.